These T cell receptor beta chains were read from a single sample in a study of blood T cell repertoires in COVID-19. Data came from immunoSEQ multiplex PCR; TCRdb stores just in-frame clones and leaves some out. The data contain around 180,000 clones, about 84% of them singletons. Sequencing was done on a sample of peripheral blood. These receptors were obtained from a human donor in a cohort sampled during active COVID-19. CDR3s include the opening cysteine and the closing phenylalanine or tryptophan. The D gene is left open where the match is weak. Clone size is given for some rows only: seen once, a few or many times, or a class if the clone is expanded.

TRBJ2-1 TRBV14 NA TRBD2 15 CASSPLLAGGNEQFF TGTGCCAGCAGCCCCCTCTTAGCGGGGGGTAATGAGCAGTTCTTC
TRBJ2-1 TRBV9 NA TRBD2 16 CASSVAPGGASNEQFF TGTGCCAGCAGCGTAGCACCGGGGGGGGCATCCAATGAGCAGTTCTTC
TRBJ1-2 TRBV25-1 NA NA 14 CASSETGIFPGYTF TGTGCCAGCAGTGAGACAGGTATTTTCCCTGGCTACACCTTC
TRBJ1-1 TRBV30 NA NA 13 CAWSVGGAKGAFF TGTGCCTGGAGTGTAGGGGGTGCGAAGGGGGCTTTCTTT
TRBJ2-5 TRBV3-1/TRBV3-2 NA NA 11 CASSAGGTQYF TGTGCCAGCAGCGCGGGCGGGACCCAGTACTTC
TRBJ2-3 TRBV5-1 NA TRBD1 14 CASRSGGVADTQYF TGCGCCAGCAGGTCAGGGGGTGTAGCAGATACGCAGTATTTT
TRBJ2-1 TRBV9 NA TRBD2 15 CASSVLPGLVDKQFF TGTGCCAGCAGCGTCCTCCCCGGACTAGTCGACAAGCAGTTCTTC
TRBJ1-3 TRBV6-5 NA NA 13 CASSYLSGNTIYF TGTGCCAGCAGTTACCTCTCTGGAAACACCATATATTTT
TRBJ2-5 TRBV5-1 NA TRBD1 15 CASSLEGQGMETQYF TGCGCCAGCAGCTTGGAGGGACAGGGGATGGAGACCCAGTACTTC
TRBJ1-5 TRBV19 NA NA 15 CASSIDHPRGQPQHF TGTGCCAGTAGTATAGATCACCCTCGGGGTCAGCCCCAGCATTTT
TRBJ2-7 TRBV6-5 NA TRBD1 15 CASSPSGTGSYEQYF TGTGCCAGCAGTCCGTCCGGGACAGGGAGTTACGAGCAGTACTTC
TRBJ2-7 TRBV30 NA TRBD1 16 CAWSVRWTGASYEQYF TGTGCCTGGAGTGTACGATGGACAGGGGCTTCCTACGAGCAGTACTTC
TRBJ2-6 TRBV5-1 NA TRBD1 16 CASSPLTGAGANVLTF TGCGCCAGCAGCCCACTGACAGGGGCCGGGGCCAACGTCCTGACTTTC
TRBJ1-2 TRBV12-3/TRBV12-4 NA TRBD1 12 CASRTGYYGYTF TGTGCCAGCAGGACAGGGTACTATGGCTACACCTTC
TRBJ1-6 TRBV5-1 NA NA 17 CASSLTGMGSYNSPLHF TGCGCCAGCAGCCTCACGGGGATGGGATCCTATAATTCACCCCTCCACTTT
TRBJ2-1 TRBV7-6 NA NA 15 CASSLAAGVGNEQFF TGTGCCAGCAGCTTAGCGGCAGGGGTTGGCAATGAGCAGTTCTTC
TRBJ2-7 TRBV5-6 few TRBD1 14 CASSSGQGSYEQYF TGTGCCAGCAGCTCCGGACAGGGCTCCTACGAGCAGTACTTC
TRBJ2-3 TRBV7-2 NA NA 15 CASRLQAGRPDTQYF TGTGCCAGCAGATTACAGGCGGGTAGGCCAGATACGCAGTATTTT
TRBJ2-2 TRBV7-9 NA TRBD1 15 CASRSGTGNTGELFF TGTGCCAGCAGATCCGGGACAGGCAACACCGGGGAGCTGTTTTTT
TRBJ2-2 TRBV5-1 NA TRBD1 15 CASSPGTGGTGELFF TGCGCCAGCAGCCCTGGGACAGGCGGAACCGGGGAGCTGTTTTTT
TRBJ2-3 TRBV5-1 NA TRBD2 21 CASSYSTGLAGSPILRDTQYF TGCGCCAGCAGCTACTCTACCGGACTAGCGGGGTCCCCCATCCTGAGAGATACGCAGTATTTT
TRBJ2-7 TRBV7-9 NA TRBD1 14 CAGSPGTGKDEQYF TGCGCAGGAAGTCCCGGGACAGGGAAGGACGAGCAGTACTTC
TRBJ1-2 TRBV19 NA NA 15 CASSIARVKVYGYTF TGTGCCAGTAGTATAGCCAGGGTAAAAGTCTATGGCTACACCTTC
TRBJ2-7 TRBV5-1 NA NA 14 CASSLEDNTYEQYF TGCGCCAGCAGCTTGGAGGACAATACCTACGAGCAGTACTTC
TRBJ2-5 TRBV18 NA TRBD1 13 CASSATGFETQYF TGTGCCAGCTCAGCGACAGGGTTCGAGACCCAGTACTTC
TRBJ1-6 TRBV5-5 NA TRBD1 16 CASSFTTGAVNSPLHF TGTGCCAGCAGTTTTACGACAGGGGCGGTCAATTCACCCCTCCACTTT
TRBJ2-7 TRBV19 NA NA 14 CASSSGAQTYEQYF TGTGCCAGTAGCTCGGGAGCTCAGACCTACGAGCAGTACTTC
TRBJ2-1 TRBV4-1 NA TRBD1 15 CASSQVQGGRNEQFF TGCGCCAGCAGCCAAGTACAGGGGGGTCGCAATGAGCAGTTCTTC
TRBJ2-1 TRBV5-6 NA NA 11 CASSLGHEQFF TGTGCCAGCAGTTTGGGGCATGAGCAGTTCTTC
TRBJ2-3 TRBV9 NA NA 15 CASSAFSGSTDTQYF TGTGCCAGCAGCGCCTTTAGCGGAAGCACAGATACGCAGTATTTT
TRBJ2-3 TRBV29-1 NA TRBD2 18 CSVEGVLWRGGIRDTQYF TGCAGCGTTGAAGGAGTATTATGGCGGGGGGGCATTAGAGATACGCAGTATTTT
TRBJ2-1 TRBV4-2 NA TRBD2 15 CASSLSGGQHNEQFF TGTGCCAGCAGCCTTAGCGGGGGGCAACACAATGAGCAGTTCTTC
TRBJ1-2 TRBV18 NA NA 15 CASSPSGGENYGYTF TGTGCCAGCTCACCATCGGGAGGGGAAAACTATGGCTACACCTTC
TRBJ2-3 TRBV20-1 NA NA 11 CSATVVDTQYF TGCAGTGCAACAGTTGTGGATACGCAGTATTTT
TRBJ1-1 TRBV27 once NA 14 CASTPTGANTEAFF TGTGCCAGCACCCCGACAGGAGCGAACACTGAAGCTTTCTTT
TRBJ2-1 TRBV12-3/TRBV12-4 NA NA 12 CASSLARNEQFF TGTGCCAGCAGTTTAGCCCGTAATGAGCAGTTCTTC
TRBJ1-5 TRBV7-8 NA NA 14 CASSLGGYNQPQHF TGTGCCAGCAGCTTAGGAGGCTACAATCAGCCCCAGCATTTT
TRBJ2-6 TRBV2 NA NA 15 CASSVWGAGANVLTF TGTGCCAGCAGTGTCTGGGGCGCTGGGGCCAACGTCCTGACTTTC